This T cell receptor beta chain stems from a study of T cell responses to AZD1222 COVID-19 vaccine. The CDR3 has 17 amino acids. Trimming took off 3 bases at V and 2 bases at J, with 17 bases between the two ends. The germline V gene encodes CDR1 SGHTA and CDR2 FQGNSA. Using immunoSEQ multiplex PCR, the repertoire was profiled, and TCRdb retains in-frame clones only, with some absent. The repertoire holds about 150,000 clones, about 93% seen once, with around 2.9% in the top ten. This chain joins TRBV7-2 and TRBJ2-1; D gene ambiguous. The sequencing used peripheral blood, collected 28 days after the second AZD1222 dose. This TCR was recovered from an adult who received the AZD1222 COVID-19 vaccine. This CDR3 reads CASSLTPLTATYNEQFF. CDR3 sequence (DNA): TGTGCCAGCAGCTTGACACCACTGACGGCGACCTACAATGAGCAGTTCTTC.